This T cell receptor (beta chain) was captured by sequencing in a study of CDR3 diversity in severe acne. The CDR3 totals 14 residues. Deletions cut 6 bases from V and 0 bases from J, with 9 bases between. Germline CDR1 and CDR2: MNHEY and SVGEGT. TCRdb processed the PCR reads anew with MiXCR; each CDR3 protein has one entry. The data hold about 100,000 distinct CDR3 sequences, with 51% observed a single time. This clonotype was detected a few times. This TCR derives from a male donor with acne. The sequencing input was blood. The chain has TRBV6-2 or TRBV6-3 and TRBJ2-1; D remains ambiguous. In DNA form, the CDR3 reads TGTGCCAGCAGCTCGGAAGGCTCCTACAATGAGCAGTTCTTC. Encoded protein: CASSSEGSYNEQFF.